This T cell receptor beta chain originates from a study of PD-1 blockade in classical Hodgkin lymphoma. Study results and limitations: Before treatment, complete responders showed about the same diversity as newly diagnosed patients. Researchers reported that CD4+ TCR diversity, though not CD8+, rose significantly by C4D1. The drivers behind the repertoire differences, possibly disease activity or prior therapy, remain undefined. Individuals who commenced nivolumab within less than 1 year of ASCT were excluded.

Each patient experienced a relapse that followed autologous stem cell transplantation, and brentuximab vedotin exposure varied. The length of the CDR3 is 17 residues. Germline-derived CDR1 and CDR2 are SGDLS and YYNGEE. V lost 3 bases to trimming and J lost 5 bases; unmatched junction nucleotides: 10. TCRdb's table, derived via immunoSEQ multiplex PCR, lists solely in-frame clones and lacks some. The table lists 7,300 or so clones, roughly 80% of them singletons, with 60% in the top ten. On this clone: Its antigen is unknown.

This chain connects TRBV9 to TRBJ2-3, with TRBD1 identical over 12 bases. The sequence came from a human donor with classical Hodgkin lymphoma. The sequenced sample was peripheral blood mononuclear cells (PBMCs), obtained at baseline. The CDR3 loop reads CASSALPGQGAGDTQYF. CDR3 in DNA: TGTGCCAGCAGCGCTTTACCGGGACAGGGGGCAGGAGATACGCAGTATTTT. Drawing the rest from reference TRBV9 and TRBJ2-3, the complete variable domain is DSGVTQTPKHLITATGQRVTLRCSPRSGDLSVYWYQQSLDQGLQFLIQYYNGEERAKGNILERFSAQQFPDLHSELNLSSLELGDSALYFCASSALPGQGAGDTQYFGPGTRLTVL.